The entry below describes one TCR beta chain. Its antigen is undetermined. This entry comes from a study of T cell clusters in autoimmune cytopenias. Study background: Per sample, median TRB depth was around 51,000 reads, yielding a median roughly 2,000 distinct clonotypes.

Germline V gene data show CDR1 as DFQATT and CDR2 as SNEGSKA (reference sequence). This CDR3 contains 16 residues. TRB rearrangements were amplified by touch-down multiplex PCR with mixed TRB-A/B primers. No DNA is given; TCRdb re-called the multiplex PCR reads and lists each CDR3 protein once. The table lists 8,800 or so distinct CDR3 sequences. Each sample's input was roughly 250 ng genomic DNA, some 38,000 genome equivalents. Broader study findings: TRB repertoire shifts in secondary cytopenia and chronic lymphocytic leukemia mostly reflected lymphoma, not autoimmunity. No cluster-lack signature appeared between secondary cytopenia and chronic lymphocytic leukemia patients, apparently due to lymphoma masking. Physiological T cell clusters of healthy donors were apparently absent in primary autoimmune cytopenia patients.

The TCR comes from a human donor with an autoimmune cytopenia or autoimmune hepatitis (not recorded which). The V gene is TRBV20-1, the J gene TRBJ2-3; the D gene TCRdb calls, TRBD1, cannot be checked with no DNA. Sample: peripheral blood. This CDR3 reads CSARHRGGGHTDTQYF.